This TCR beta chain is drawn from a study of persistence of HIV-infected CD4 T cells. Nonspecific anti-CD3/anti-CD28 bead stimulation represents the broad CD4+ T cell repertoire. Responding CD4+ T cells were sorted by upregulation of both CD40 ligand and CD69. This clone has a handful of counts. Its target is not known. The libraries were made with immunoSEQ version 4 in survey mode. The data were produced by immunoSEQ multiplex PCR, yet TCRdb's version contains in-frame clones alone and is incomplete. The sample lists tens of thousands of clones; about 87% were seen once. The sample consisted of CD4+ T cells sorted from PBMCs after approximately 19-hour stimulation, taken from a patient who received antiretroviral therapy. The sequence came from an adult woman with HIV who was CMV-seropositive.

The CDR3 nucleotides read TGTGCCAGCAGCGTAGGTGGACAATCTAACTATGGCTACACCTTC. Translation gives CASSVGGQSNYGYTF. This chain connects TRBV9 to TRBJ1-2; TRBD1 might be the D (5 bases). CDR3 size: 15 residues. V lost 0 bases and J 0 bases, leaving 9 bases between the germline ends. Germline assignment: CDR1 SGDLS and CDR2 YYNGEE.